This TCR beta chain was identified during a study of STAT5B mutations in CD4+ large granular lymphocyte leukemia. Sequencing was performed with immunoSEQ multiplex PCR; in TCRdb, only in-frame clones are kept and a portion is missing. Of about 46,000 clones in the sample, 84% were seen once. General study findings and limits: TRBV06-family usage was enriched in top patient clones (8/27) versus controls (2/35). Main leukemic clonotypes were patient-specific, but around 25% appeared at low frequency elsewhere.

This clone was seen a handful of times. Its antigen is as yet unknown. V lost 6 bases to trimming and J lost 7 bases; unmatched junction nucleotides: 5. From germline, CDR1 is WNHNN and CDR2 SYGVQD (reference sequence). The CDR3 length is 13 residues. This clonotype was obtained from a human donor in good health. The chain couples TRBV10-1 to TRBJ1-2; 10 bases align to TRBD1. Sequences were obtained from CD4+ T cells from blood buffy coats. CDR3 amino acids: CASSPDRGFGYTF. CDR3 DNA sequence: TGCGCCAGCAGCCCGGACAGGGGGTTTGGCTACACCTTC.